The 24 T cell receptor beta chains reported below all come from one sample, sequenced in a study of T-cell memory formation after mild COVID-19. TCRdb analysed the 5' RACE reads with MiXCR anew, one entry per CDR3 protein. The sample records tens of thousands of distinct CDR3 sequences, about 13% being singletons. Input material: PBMCs or a T cell subset sorted from them (not recorded which). These TCRs come from an adult woman who had mild COVID-19 (a few samples of this study predate the infection). Cell type and time point are not known.

This clonotype was recorded a few times. V gene TRBV15 combines with J gene TRBJ1-1; no clear D. V shed 0 bases and J shed 6 bases, with 14 bases lying between them. In germline, CDR1 is LNHNV, CDR2 YYDKDF (reference sequence). The CDR3 extends over 15 amino acids. The CDR3 is CATSRDPGIGAEAFF. In DNA, the CDR3 is TGTGCCACCAGCAGAGATCCGGGGATTGGGGCTGAAGCTTTCTTT.

This chain connects TRBV12-3 or TRBV12-4 to TRBJ2-2; 9 positions match TRBD2. The V segment lost 3 bases and the J segment 0 bases; nucleotides outside the gene matches: 5. The length of the CDR3 is 17 residues. The CDR3 nucleotides are TGTGCCAGCAGTTTTCCTAGCGGGGTGCCGAACACCGGGGAGCTGTTTTTT. Its protein product is CASSFPSGVPNTGELFF.

This clonotype was counted only a few times. The chain uses TRBV6-5 and TRBJ2-5, with TRBD2 matching 10 bases. CDR1 is MNHEY, CDR2 SVGAGI, per germline. V lost 7 bases to trimming and J lost 5 bases; unmatched junction nucleotides: 10. The CDR3 is 15 residues long. Here the CDR3 reads CASIPSGSSMETQYF. CDR3 DNA sequence: TGTGCCAGCATCCCTAGCGGGAGTTCGATGGAGACCCAGTACTTC.

This clonotype was counted ten times or more. V and J are TRBV6-2 or TRBV6-3 and TRBJ2-1; D is perhaps TRBD2 (6 bases). Trimming removed 5 bases at V and 10 bases at J, with 15 bases between. Looked up from germline, CDR1 is MNHEY and CDR2 is SVGEGT. CDR3 size: 13 residues. The CDR3 DNA follows: TGTGCCAGCAGTGTGGGACTGCTGGGGGAGCAGTTCTTC. Amino acids: CASSVGLLGEQFF.

In its sample, this clonotype was seen once. The chain couples TRBV5-1 to TRBJ1-4; 8 bases are a match to TRBD1. CDR3 length: 15 residues. Germline CDR1 is SGHRS and CDR2 is YFSETQ. Unmatched junction bases numbered 6, after V lost 0 bases and J lost 8 bases. The DNA of the CDR3 is TGCGCCAGCAGCTTGGTCGGGACAGGCGGGGAAAAACTGTTTTTT. Translated, it gives CASSLVGTGGEKLFF.

This clonotype was seen many times. The chain uses TRBV11-1 and TRBJ2-7, with a weak D call TRBD1 (6 bases). Germline V lookup: CDR1 SGHAT, CDR2 FQDESV (reference sequence). There are 15 residues in the CDR3. Trimming shortened V by 4 bases and J by 4 bases, and 17 bases separated the two germline ends. CDR3 protein: CASSSDRDNSYEQYF. DNA of the CDR3: TGTGCCAGCAGCTCTGACCGGGACAATTCATACGAGCAGTACTTC.

The chain employs TRBV7-9 and TRBJ1-2; D unresolved. Trimming removed 2 bases at V and 4 bases at J, with 8 bases between. This CDR3 spans 13 amino acids. In germline, CDR1 is SEHNR, CDR2 FQNEAQ (reference sequence). CDR3 loop: CASSLLGFYGYTF. The CDR3 DNA reads TGTGCCAGCAGCTTACTAGGGTTCTATGGCTACACCTTC.

This clonotype was picked up a small number of times. The V call is TRBV24-1, the J call TRBJ2-1, with D tentatively TRBD2 (5 bases). V gave up 6 bases and J gave up 4 bases, with 6 bases separating them. This CDR3 spans 12 amino acids. Germline V gene data show CDR1 as KGHDR and CDR2 as SFDVKD. In nucleotides, the CDR3 is TGTGCCACCAGTAGCGGATACAATGAGCAGTTCTTC. Encoded protein: CATSSGYNEQFF.

The chain combines TRBV29-1 with TRBJ2-1, with D tentatively TRBD2 (6 bases). The CDR3 runs 15 residues. CDR1 SQVTM and CDR2 ANQGSEA come from the germline V gene. Trimming stripped 6 bases from V and 8 bases from J, with 23 bases between. The CDR3 DNA reads as TGCAGCGTCGGAAGGGGAGGCAATCGCGCGGATGAGCAGTTCTTC. Its protein product is CSVGRGGNRADEQFF.

The sample holds a few counts of this clonotype. The chain links TRBV12-3 or TRBV12-4 to TRBJ2-7, with 10 bases fitting TRBD2. This CDR3 is built from 14 residues. With 7 bases clipped from V and 0 bases from J, the junction kept 3 bases outside the gene matches. This chain's CDR3 is CASKAGGSSYEQYF. CDR3 bases: TGTGCCAGCAAAGCGGGAGGGAGCTCCTACGAGCAGTACTTC.

The V call is TRBV12-3 or TRBV12-4, the J call TRBJ2-7; 7 positions agree with TRBD2. CDR3 size: 15 residues. V shed 2 bases, J shed 3 bases, and the junction held 7 bases outside the gene matches. CDR3: CASSLLASGNYEQYF. Here the CDR3 DNA reads TGTGCCAGCAGTTTACTGGCTAGCGGCAACTACGAGCAGTACTTC.

The J gene is TRBJ2-1, the V gene TRBV7-7; 7 bases map to TRBD1. Trimming cost V 2 bases and J 5 bases; bases outside gene matches: 6. Germline CDR1 SSHAT, CDR2 FNYEAQ (reference sequence). This CDR3 has 15 residues. This CDR3 is CASSLIGGPDNEQFF. As DNA, the CDR3 is TGTGCCAGCAGCTTAATAGGGGGCCCAGACAATGAGCAGTTCTTC.

The genes are TRBV6-2 or TRBV6-3 and TRBJ1-2; no firm D call. V shed 0 bases and J shed 8 bases, with 22 bases lying between them. Germline CDR1 MNHEY, CDR2 SVGEGT. This CDR3 has 17 amino acids. CDR3 protein: CASSYSVGQPTDKGYTF. In DNA form, the CDR3 reads TGTGCCAGCAGTTACTCAGTCGGCCAGCCTACCGACAAGGGCTACACCTTC.

Ten or more counts support this clonotype. The chain has TRBV7-8 and TRBJ2-7, with D possibly matching TRBD2 (6 bases). Trimming took 2 bases from V and 1 from J, leaving 6 bases between them. The V gene's germline CDR1 is SGHVS and CDR2 FQNEAQ. CDR3 length equals 13 residues. CDR3 sequence (DNA): TGTGCCAGCAGCTTACGGGAGTCCTACGAGCAGTACTTC. Translated, it gives CASSLRESYEQYF.

This rearrangement joins TRBV30 to TRBJ2-3, with D unclear. This CDR3 has 15 residues. Germline lookup yields CDR1 GTSNPN and CDR2 SVGIG (reference sequence). V gave up 4 bases and J gave up 3 bases, with 17 bases separating them. The CDR3 DNA reads TGTGCCTGGACGAAGTACAGAAGGAAAACAGATACGCAGTATTTT. It specifies CAWTKYRRKTDTQYF.

This chain joins TRBV29-1 and TRBJ2-7; D is unresolved. Germline-derived CDR1 and CDR2 are SQVTM and ANQGSEA. The germline V and J ends were trimmed by 6 bases and 2 bases, with 20 bases remaining between them. The CDR3 extends over 15 amino acids. The CDR3: CSVILNAQNPYEQYF. Here the CDR3 DNA reads TGCAGCGTCATCCTGAACGCTCAAAACCCCTACGAGCAGTACTTC.

This clonotype was observed a handful of times. The rearrangement links TRBV7-9 to TRBJ2-1, with TRBD2 matching 10 bases. CDR1 is SEHNR, CDR2 FQNEAQ, per germline (reference sequence). The V segment lost 6 bases and the J segment 6 bases; nucleotides outside the gene matches: 11. The CDR3 extends over 16 amino acids. CDR3 protein: CASRPPRGLAVNEQFF. CDR3 sequence (DNA): TGTGCCAGCAGACCCCCCCGAGGACTAGCGGTCAATGAGCAGTTCTTC.

Here the CDR3 DNA reads TGTGCCACCAGCACCCCTCCTGCAGAGGCGGAAGATACGCAGTATTTT. Protein sequence: CATSTPPAEAEDTQYF. V and J are TRBV15 and TRBJ2-3; no clear D gene. The CDR3 consists of 16 residues. Germline loops: CDR1 LNHNV, CDR2 YYDKDF (reference sequence). Trimming removed 4 bases at V and 5 bases at J, with 19 bases between.

This clonotype was counted a few times. This chain links TRBV7-9 with TRBJ2-7; D remains ambiguous. Trimming removed 3 bases at V and 0 bases at J, with 12 bases between. This CDR3 is 15 amino acids long. Germline lookup yields CDR1 SEHNR and CDR2 FQNEAQ (reference sequence). The CDR3 nucleotides read TGTGCCAGCAGCTTGTCTCCGGTTGGCTCCTACGAGCAGTACTTC. Encoded protein: CASSLSPVGSYEQYF.

This clonotype was detected a few times. The chain is built from TRBV7-2 and TRBJ1-1; D ambiguous. V was clipped by 3 bases and J by 4 bases, with 12 bases between them. The CDR3 contains 14 residues. The V gene's germline CDR1 is SGHTA and CDR2 FQGNSA. The CDR3 DNA is TGTGCCAGCAGCTTCGCATTTCCGGGCACTGAAGCTTTCTTT. Translation: CASSFAFPGTEAFF. Full variable domain (outside the CDR3, taken from reference TRBV7-2 and TRBJ1-1): GAGVSQSPSNKVTEKGKDVELRCDPISGHTALYWYRQSLGQGLEFLIYFQGNSAPDKSGLPSDRFSAERTGGSVSTLTIQRTQQEDSAVYLCASSFAFPGTEAFFGQGTRLTVV.

This clonotype occurred a few times. The junction shows a germline mismatch at one end, possibly a read error. This chain links TRBV30 with TRBJ1-6; 9 nucleotides align to TRBD1. The CDR3 has 14 residues. Looked up from germline, CDR1 is GTSNPN and CDR2 is SVGIG (reference sequence). The CDR3 DNA sequence: TGTGCCTGGAGAAGGGGACAGGGTGATTCACCCCTCCATTTT. Amino acids: CAWRRGQGDSPLHF.

The rearrangement uses TRBV9 and TRBJ2-7; perhaps D is TRBD1 or TRBD2 (6 bases each). The V gene lost 4 bases and the J gene lost 6 bases, with 17 bases spanning the gap. The CDR3 has 14 residues. CDR1 and CDR2 from the germline V gene are SGDLS and YYNGEE. The CDR3, as DNA: TGTGCCAGCAGCCCCGGGGGCAGGGGTACCGAGCAGTACTTC. It encodes CASSPGGRGTEQYF.

This chain uses TRBV2 with TRBJ2-2, with D maybe TRBD1 (6 bases). Trimming cost V 2 bases and J 4 bases, with 11 bases left between them. CDR3 length equals 15 residues. CDR1 is SNHLY, CDR2 FYNNEI, per germline. The CDR3 DNA sequence: TGTGCCAGCAGTGAAACAGGGCCGGCCACCGGGGAGCTGTTTTTT. Translation: CASSETGPATGELFF.

This clonotype came up many times. The V call is TRBV19, the J call TRBJ2-2, with 14 bases lining up with TRBD2. CDR3 size: 17 residues. Trimming at V came to 7 bases and at J to 4 bases, leaving 8 bases not matched to a gene. Germline CDR1 is LNHDA and CDR2 is SQIVND (reference sequence). The CDR3 DNA reads as TGTGCCAGTATTCAAACGGGACTAGCGGGAGTCACCGGGGAGCTGTTTTTT. Residues: CASIQTGLAGVTGELFF.